A single sample is the source of the 5 T cell receptor beta chains below, sequenced in a study of cytomegalovirus exposure and HLA in healthy donors. Primers for the PCR totalled 60 Vbeta and 13 Jbeta. Some clones are missing from TCRdb's copy, which holds only in-frame ones; the method was immunoSEQ multiplex PCR. The table records nearly 110,000 clones, more than 75% of them present only once. The sample taken for sequencing was PBMCs. The receptors come from a man under 40 in good health and CMV-seropositive.

The chain combines TRBV5-1 with TRBJ1-2; D call uncertain. Trimming took off 7 bases at V and 8 bases at J, with 15 bases between the two ends. This CDR3 has 12 residues. Germline CDR1 is SGHRS and CDR2 is YFSETQ. The CDR3 nucleotides are TGCGCCAGCGCACCCGCGGTCGGGGGCTACACCTTC. The encoded protein is CASAPAVGGYTF.

The chain joins TRBV9 to TRBJ2-3; TRBD1 agrees at 9 bases. This CDR3 contains 16 residues. The germline V gene encodes CDR1 SGDLS and CDR2 YYNGEE. With 2 bases clipped from V and 3 bases from J, the junction kept 7 bases outside the gene matches. CDR3 sequence (DNA): TGTGCCAGCAGCGTTGGGACAGGGTTTAGTACAGATACGCAGTATTTT. Translation gives CASSVGTGFSTDTQYF.

V and J are TRBV5-6 and TRBJ1-1; tentatively, D is TRBD1 (6 bases). The V gene's germline CDR1 is SGHDT and CDR2 YYEEEE. V gave up 4 bases and J gave up 8 bases, with 15 bases separating them. This CDR3 has 13 residues. CDR3 region: CASSRGQWGEAFF. The CDR3 region has the DNA TGTGCCAGCAGCCGAGGACAGTGGGGGGAAGCTTTCTTT.

The chain links TRBV4-1 to TRBJ1-2, with D possibly TRBD1 on 5 matching bases. This CDR3 has 16 residues. V was trimmed by 2 bases and J by 5 bases, leaving 18 bases between them. CDR1 is MGHRA and CDR2 is YSYEKL in the germline V gene. This chain's CDR3 is CASSQQGQGRKYGYTF. DNA of the CDR3: TGCGCCAGCAGCCAACAAGGGCAGGGAAGAAAGTATGGCTACACCTTC.

The genes are TRBV5-1 and TRBJ2-2; D call uncertain. The CDR3 has 15 amino acids. Looked up from germline, CDR1 is SGHRS and CDR2 is YFSETQ. Trimming left V 0 bases short and J 1 base short, with 7 bases between. The CDR3 region has the DNA TGCGCCAGCAGCTTGGGTTCATTGAACACCGGGGAGCTGTTTTTT. Its translation is CASSLGSLNTGELFF.